This T cell receptor beta chain was sequenced during a study of blood T cell repertoires in COVID-19. On the study more broadly: Whether acute or convalescent, the COVID-19 samples came from the United States, Italy and Spain. From T cells, B-cell-depleted T cells, or PBMCs came the material, which was cDNA or gDNA.

This clone was detected only once. Germline V gives CDR1 LNHNV, CDR2 YYDKDF (reference sequence). This CDR3 has 15 amino acids. V was clipped by 2 bases and J by 10 bases; unmatched bases: 4. Measured with immunoSEQ multiplex PCR; TCRdb has only the in-frame clones, and not every one. The table records 140,000 or so clones, approximately 90% of them present only once. The specimen sequenced was peripheral blood. The sequence derives from an elderly woman with acute or convalescent COVID-19. The rearrangement uses TRBV15 and TRBJ2-1, with 14 bases lining up with TRBD2. CDR3 amino acids: CATSRTGLAGVEQFF. In DNA form, the CDR3 reads TGTGCCACCAGCAGAACGGGACTAGCGGGGGTAGAGCAGTTCTTC. The full variable domain, with the rest looked up from reference TRBV15 and TRBJ2-1, is DAMVIQNPRYQVTQFGKPVTLSCSQTLNHNVMYWYQQKSSQAPKLLFHYYDKDFNNEADTPDNFQSRRPNTSFCFLDIRSPGLGDTAMYLCATSRTGLAGVEQFFGPGTRLTVL.